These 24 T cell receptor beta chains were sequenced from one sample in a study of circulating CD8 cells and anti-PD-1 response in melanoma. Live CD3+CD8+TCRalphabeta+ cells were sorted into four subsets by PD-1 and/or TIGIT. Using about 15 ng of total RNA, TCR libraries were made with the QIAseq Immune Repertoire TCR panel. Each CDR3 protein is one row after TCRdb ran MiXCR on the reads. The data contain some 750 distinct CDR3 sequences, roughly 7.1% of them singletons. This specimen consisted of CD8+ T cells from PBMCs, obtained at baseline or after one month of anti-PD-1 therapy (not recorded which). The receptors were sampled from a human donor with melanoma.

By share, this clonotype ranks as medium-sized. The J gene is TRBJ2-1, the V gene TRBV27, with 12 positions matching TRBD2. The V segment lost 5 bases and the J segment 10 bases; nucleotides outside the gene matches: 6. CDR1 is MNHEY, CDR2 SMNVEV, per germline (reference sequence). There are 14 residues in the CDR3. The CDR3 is CASSLGLAGNEQFF. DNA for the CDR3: TGTGCCAGCAGTCTGGGACTAGCGGGTAACGAGCAGTTCTTC.

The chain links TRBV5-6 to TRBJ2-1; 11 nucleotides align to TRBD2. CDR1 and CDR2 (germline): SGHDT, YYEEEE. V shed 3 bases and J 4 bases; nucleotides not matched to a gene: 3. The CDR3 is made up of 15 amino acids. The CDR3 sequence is CASSSGTSGYNEQFF. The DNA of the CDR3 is TGTGCCAGCAGCTCCGGGACTAGCGGATACAATGAGCAGTTCTTC.

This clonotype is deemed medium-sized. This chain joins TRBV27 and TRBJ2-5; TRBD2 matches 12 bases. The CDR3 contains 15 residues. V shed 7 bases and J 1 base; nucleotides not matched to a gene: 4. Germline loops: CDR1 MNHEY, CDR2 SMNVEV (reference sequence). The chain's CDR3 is CASTPSGGAQETQYF. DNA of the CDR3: TGTGCCAGCACCCCTAGCGGGGGGGCCCAAGAGACCCAGTACTTC.

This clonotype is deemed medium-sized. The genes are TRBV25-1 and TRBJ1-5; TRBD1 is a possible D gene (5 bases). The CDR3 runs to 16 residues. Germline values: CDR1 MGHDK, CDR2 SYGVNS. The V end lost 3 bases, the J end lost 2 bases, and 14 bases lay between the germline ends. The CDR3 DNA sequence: TGTGCCAGCAGTGAGGGGCTGTCTGGCGGCAATCAGCCCCAGCATTTT. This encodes CASSEGLSGGNQPQHF.

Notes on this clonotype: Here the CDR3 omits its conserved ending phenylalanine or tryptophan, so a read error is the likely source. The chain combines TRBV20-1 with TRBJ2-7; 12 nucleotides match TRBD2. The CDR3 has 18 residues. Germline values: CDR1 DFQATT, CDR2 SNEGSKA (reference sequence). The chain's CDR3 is CSARGETSGGQSSYKQYL. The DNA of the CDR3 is TGCAGTGCTAGAGGGGAGACTAGCGGGGGCCAGAGCTCCTACAAGCAGTACCTC.

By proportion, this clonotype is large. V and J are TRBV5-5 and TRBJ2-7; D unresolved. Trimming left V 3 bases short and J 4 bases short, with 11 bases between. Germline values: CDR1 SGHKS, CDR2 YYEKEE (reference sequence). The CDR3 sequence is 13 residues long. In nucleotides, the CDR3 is TGTGCCAGCAGCTCCGAGGACGGGTACGAGCAGTACTTC. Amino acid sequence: CASSSEDGYEQYF. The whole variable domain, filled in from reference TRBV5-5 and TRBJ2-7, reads DAGVTQSPTHLIKTRGQQVTLRCSPISGHKSVSWYQQVLGQGPQFIFQYYEKEERGRGNFPDRFSARQFPNYSSELNVNALLLGDSALYLCASSSEDGYEQYFGPGTRLTVT.

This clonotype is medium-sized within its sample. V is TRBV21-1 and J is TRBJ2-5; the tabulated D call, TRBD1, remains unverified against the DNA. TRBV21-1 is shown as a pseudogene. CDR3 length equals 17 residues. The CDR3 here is CASNPRGRGGSQETQYF. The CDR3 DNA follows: TGTGCCAGCAATCCGAGGGGAAGGGGGGGATCCCAAGAGACCCAGTACTTC.

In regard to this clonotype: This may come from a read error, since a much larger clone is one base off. The CDR3 DNA is TGTGCCAGCAGCCCCCCCGGGACGTCTAATGAAAAACTGTTTTTT. Protein: CASSPPGTSNEKLFF. The chain combines TRBV5-5 with TRBJ1-4, with D maybe TRBD1 (5 bases). Germline assignment: CDR1 SGHKS and CDR2 YYEKEE (reference sequence). Trimming stripped 4 bases from V and 3 bases from J, with 13 bases between. The CDR3 spans 15 residues.

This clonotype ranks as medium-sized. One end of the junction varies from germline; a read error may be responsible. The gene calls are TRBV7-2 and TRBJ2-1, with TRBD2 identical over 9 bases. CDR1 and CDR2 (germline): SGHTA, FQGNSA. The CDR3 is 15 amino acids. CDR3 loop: CASSFLAGTYKEQFF. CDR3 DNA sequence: TGTGCCAGCAGCTTCCTAGCGGGGACCTACAAAGAGCAGTTCTTC.

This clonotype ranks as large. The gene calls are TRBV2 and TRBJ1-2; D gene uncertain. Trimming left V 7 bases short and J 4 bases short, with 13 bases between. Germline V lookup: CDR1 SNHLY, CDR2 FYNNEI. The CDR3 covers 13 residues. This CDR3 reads CASMSKQGYGYTF. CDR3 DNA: TGTGCCAGCATGAGTAAGCAAGGCTATGGCTACACCTTC.

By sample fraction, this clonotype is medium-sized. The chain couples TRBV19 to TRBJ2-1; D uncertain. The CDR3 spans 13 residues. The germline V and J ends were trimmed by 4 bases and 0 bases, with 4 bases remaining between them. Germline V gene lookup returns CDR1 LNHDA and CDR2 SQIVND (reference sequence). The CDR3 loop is CASSSASYNEQFF. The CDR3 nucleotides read TGTGCCAGTAGTAGCGCCTCCTACAATGAGCAGTTCTTC.

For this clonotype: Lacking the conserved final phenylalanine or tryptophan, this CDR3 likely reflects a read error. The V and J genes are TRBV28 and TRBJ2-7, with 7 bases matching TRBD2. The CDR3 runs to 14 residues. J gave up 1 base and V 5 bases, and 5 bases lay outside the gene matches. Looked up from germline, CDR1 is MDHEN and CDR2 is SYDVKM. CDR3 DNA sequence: TGTGCCAGCAGTCGAAGGACTAGTTCCTACGAGCAGTACCTC. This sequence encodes CASSRRTSSYEQYL.

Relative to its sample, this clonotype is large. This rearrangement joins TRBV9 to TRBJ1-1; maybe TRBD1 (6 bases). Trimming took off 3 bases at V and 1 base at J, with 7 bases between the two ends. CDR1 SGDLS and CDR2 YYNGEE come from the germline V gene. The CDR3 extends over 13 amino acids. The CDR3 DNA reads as TGTGCCAGCAGCGCGACAGGGAACACTGAAGCTTTCTTT. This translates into CASSATGNTEAFF.

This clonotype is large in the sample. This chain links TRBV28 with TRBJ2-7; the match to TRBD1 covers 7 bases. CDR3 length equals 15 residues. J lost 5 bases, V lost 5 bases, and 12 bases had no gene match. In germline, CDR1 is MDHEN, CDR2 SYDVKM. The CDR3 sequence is CASSAPPTGFNEQYF. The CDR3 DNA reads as TGTGCCAGCAGTGCCCCACCGACAGGGTTCAACGAGCAGTACTTC.

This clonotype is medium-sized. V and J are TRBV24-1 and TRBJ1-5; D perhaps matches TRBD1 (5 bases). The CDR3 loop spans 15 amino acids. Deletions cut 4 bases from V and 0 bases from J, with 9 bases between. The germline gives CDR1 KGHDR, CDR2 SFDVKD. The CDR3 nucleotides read TGTGCCACCAGTGAAGGGGCCGATAGCAATCAGCCCCAGCATTTT. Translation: CATSEGADSNQPQHF.

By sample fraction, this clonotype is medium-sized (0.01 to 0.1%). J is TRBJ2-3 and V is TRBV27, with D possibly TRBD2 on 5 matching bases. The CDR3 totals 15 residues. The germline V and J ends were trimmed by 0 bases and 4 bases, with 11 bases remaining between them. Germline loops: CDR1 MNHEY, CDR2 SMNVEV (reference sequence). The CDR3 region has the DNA TGTGCCAGCAGTTTATCGTCGGGGAGCGCAGATACGCAGTATTTT. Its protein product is CASSLSSGSADTQYF.

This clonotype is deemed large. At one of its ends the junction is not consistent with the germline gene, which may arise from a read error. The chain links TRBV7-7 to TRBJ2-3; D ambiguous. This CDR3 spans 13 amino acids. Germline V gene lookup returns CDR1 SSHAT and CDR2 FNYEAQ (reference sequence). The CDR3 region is CASSLLKTDTQYF. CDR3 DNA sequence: TGTGCTAGCAGCTTATTAAAGACAGATACGCAGTATTTT. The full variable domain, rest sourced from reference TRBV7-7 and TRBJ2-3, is GAGVSQSPRYKVTKRGQDVTLRCDPISSHATLYWYQQALGQGPEFLTYFNYEAQPDKSGLPSDRFSAERPEGSISTLTIQRTEQRDSAMYRCASSLLKTDTQYFGPGTRLTVL.

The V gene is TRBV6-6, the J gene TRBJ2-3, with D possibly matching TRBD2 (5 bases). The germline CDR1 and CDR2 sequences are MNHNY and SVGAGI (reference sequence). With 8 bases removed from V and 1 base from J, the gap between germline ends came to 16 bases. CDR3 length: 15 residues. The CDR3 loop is CASAWASSRTDTQYF. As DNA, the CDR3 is TGTGCCAGCGCCTGGGCTAGCTCTCGCACAGATACGCAGTATTTT.

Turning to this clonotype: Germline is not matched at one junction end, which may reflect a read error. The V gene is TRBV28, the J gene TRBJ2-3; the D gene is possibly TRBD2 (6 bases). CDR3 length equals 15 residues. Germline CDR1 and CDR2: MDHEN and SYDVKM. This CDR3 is CARSLHGRAVDTQYF. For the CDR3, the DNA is TGTGCCCGCAGTTTACACGGGAGAGCCGTTGATACGCAGTATTTT.

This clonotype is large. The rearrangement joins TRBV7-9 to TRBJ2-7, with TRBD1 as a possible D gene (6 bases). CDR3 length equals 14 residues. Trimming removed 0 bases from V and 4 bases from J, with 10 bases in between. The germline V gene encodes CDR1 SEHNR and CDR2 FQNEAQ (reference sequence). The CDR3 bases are TGTGCCAGCAGCTTAGCGCTAAGGGGGTACGAGCAGTACTTC. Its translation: CASSLALRGYEQYF.

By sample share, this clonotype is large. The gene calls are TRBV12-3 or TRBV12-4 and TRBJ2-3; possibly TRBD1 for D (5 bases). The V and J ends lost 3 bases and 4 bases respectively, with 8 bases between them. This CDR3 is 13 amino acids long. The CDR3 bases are TGTGCCAGCAGTTTCACAGGCCCAGATACGCAGTATTTT. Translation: CASSFTGPDTQYF.

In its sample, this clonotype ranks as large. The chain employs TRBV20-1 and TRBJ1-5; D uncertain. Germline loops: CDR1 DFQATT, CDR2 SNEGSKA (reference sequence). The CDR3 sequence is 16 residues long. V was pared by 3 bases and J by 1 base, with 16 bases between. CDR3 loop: CSASSPALPSNQPQHF. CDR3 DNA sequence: TGCAGTGCTAGTAGTCCGGCCTTGCCGAGCAATCAGCCCCAGCATTTT.

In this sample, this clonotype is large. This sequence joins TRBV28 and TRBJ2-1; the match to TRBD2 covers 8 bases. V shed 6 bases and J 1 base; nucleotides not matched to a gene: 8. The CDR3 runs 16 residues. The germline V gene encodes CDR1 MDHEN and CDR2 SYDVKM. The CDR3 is CASSYPSGSSYNEQFF. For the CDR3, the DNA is TGTGCCAGCAGCTACCCCAGCGGGAGTTCCTACAATGAGCAGTTCTTC. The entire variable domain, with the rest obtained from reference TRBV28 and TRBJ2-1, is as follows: DVKVTQSSRYLVKRTGEKVFLECVQDMDHENMFWYRQDPGLGLRLIYFSYDVKMKEKGDIPEGYSVSREKKERFSLILESASTNQTSMYLCASSYPSGSSYNEQFFGPGTRLTVL.

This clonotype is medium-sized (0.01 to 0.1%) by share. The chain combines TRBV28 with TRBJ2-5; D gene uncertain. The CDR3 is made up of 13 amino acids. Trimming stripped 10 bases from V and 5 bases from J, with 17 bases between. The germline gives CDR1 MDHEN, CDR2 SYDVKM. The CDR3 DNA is TGTGCCATCGGTAACGGAGCACGGGAGACCCAGTACTTC. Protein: CAIGNGARETQYF.